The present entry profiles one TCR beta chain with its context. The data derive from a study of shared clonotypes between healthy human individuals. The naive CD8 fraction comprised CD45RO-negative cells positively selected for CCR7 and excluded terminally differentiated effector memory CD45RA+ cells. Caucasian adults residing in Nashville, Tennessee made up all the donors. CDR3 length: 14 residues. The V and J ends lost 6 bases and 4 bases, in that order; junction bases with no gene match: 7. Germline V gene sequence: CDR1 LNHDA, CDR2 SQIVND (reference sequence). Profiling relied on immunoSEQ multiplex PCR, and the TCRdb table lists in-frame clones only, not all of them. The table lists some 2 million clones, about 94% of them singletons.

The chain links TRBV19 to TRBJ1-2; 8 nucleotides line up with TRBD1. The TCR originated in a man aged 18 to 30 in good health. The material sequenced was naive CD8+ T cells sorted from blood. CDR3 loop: CASSPGQGFYGYTF. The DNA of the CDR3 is TGTGCCAGTAGCCCTGGACAGGGCTTCTATGGCTACACCTTC.